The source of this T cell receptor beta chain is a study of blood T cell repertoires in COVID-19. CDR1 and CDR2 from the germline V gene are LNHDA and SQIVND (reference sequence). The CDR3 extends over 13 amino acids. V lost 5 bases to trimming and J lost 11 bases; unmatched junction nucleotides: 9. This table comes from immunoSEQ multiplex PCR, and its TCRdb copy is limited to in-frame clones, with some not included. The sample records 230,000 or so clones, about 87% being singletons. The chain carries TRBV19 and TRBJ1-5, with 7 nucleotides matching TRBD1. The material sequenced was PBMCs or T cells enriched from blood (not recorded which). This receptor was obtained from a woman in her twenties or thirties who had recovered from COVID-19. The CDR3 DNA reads TGTGCCAGTAGTTTCAGGGGGAAGGAAGCCCAGCATTTT. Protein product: CASSFRGKEAQHF.